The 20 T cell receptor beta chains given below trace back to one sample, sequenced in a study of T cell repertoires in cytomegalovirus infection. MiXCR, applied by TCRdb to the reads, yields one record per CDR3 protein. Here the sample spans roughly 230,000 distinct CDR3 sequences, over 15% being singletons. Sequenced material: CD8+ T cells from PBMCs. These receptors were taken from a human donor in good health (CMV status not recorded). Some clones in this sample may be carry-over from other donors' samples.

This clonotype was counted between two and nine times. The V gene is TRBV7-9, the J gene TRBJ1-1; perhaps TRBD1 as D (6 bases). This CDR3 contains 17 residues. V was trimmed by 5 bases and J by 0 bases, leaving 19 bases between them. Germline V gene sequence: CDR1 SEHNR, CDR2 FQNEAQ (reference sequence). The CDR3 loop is CASSLQTGHYMNTEAFF. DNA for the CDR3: TGTGCCAGCAGCCTACAAACGGGACACTACATGAACACTGAAGCTTTCTTT.

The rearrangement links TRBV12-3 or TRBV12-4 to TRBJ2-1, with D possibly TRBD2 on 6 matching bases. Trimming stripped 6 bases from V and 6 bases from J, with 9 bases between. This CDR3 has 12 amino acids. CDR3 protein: CASRGTANEQFF. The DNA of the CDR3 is TGTGCCAGCAGGGGGACTGCCAATGAGCAGTTCTTC.

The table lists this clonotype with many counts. The CDR3 loop reads CASSFPTLAGTSTDTQYF. Written as DNA, the CDR3 is TGTGCCAGCAGCTTTCCTACTTTAGCGGGGACTAGCACAGATACGCAGTATTTT. This sequence joins TRBV7-9 and TRBJ2-3; 8 nucleotides line up with TRBD2. CDR1 SEHNR and CDR2 FQNEAQ come from the germline V gene (reference sequence). The length of the CDR3 is 18 residues. J gave up 0 bases and V 3 bases, and 11 bases lay outside the gene matches.

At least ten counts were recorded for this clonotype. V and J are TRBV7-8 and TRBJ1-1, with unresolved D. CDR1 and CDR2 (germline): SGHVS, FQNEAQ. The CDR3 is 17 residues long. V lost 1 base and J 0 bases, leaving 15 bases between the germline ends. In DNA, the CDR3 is TGTGCCAGCAGCTTAGTTGGTGGTGGGCAGGTGAACACTGAAGCTTTCTTT. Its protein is CASSLVGGGQVNTEAFF. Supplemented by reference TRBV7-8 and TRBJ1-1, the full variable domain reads GAGVSQSPRYKVAKRGQDVALRCDPISGHVSLFWYQQALGQGPEFLTYFQNEAQLDKSGLPSDRFFAERPEGSVSTLKIQRTQQEDSAVYLCASSLVGGGQVNTEAFFGQGTRLTVV.

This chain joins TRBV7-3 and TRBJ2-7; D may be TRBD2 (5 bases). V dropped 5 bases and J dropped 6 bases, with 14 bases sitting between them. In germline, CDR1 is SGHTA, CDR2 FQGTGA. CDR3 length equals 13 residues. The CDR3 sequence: CASSLYLAGEQYF. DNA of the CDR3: TGTGCCAGCAGCCTTTACCTGGCGGGCGAGCAGTACTTC.

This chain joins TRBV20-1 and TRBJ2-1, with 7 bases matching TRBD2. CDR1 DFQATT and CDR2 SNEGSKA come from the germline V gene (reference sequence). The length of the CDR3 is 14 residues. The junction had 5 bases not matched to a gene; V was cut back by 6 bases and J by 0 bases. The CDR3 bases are TGCAGTGCCCCGGGGGGTGTCTCCTACAATGAGCAGTTCTTC. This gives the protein CSAPGGVSYNEQFF.

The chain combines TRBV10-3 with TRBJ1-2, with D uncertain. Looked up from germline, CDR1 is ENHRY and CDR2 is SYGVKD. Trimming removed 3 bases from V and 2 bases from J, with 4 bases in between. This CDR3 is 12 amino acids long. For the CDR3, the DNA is TGTGCCATCAGTGACTCAAACTATGGCTACACCTTC. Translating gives CAISDSNYGYTF.

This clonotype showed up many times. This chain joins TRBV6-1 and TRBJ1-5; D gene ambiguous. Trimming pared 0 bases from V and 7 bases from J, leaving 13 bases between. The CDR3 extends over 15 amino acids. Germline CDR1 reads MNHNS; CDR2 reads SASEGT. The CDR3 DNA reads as TGTGCCAGCAGTGAAGCGGTTTCGAGATCCCAGCCCCAGCATTTT. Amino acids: CASSEAVSRSQPQHF.

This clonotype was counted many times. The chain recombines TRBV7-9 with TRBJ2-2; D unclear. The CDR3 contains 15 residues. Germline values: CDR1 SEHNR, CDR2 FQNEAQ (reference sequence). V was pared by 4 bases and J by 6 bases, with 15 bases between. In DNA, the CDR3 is TGTGCCAGCAGCTCAACGGTGTTGTACGCCGGGGAGCTGTTTTTT. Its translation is CASSSTVLYAGELFF.

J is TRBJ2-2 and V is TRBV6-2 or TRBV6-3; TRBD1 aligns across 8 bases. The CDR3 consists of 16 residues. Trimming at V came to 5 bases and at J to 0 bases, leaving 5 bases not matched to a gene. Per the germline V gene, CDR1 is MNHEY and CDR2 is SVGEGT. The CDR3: CASSPRGQANTGELFF. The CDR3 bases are TGTGCCAGCAGTCCCAGGGGACAGGCGAACACCGGGGAGCTGTTTTTT.

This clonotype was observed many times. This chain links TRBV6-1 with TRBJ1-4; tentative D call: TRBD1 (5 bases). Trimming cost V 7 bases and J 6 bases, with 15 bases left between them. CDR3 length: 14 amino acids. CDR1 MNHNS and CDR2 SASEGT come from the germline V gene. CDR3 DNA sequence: TGTGCCAGCATCGGCAGGGAAGGCTATGAAAAACTGTTTTTT. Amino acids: CASIGREGYEKLFF.

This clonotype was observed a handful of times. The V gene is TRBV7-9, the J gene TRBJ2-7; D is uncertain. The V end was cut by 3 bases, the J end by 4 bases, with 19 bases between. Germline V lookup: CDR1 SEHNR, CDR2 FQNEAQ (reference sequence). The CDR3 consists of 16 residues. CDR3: CASSFPPSPGAYEQYF. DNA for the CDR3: TGTGCCAGCAGCTTTCCTCCCTCGCCAGGCGCGTACGAGCAGTACTTC.

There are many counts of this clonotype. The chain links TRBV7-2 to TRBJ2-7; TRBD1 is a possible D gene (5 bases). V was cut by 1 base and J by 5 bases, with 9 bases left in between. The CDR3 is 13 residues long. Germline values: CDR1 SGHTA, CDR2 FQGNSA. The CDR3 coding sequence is TGTGCCAGCAGCTTAGGGGGCAGGGACGAGCAGTACTTC. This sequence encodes CASSLGGRDEQYF. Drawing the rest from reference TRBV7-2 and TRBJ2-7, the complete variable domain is GAGVSQSPSNKVTEKGKDVELRCDPISGHTALYWYRQSLGQGLEFLIYFQGNSAPDKSGLPSDRFSAERTGGSVSTLTIQRTQQEDSAVYLCASSLGGRDEQYFGPGTRLTVT.

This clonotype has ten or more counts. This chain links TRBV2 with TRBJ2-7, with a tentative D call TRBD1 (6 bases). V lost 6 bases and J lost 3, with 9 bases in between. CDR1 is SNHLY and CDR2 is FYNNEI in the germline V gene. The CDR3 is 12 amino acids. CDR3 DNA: TGTGCCAGCAGAGGACAGCACTACGAGCAGTACTTC. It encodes CASRGQHYEQYF.

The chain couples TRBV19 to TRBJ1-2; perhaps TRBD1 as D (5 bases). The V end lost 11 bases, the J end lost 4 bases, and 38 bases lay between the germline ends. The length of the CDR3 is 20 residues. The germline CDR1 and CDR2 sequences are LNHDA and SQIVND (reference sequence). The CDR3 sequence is CARAGSSVRSGKLVVYGYTF. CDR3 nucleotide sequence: TGTGCCCGCGCGGGTTCGTCGGTCAGGTCAGGGAAGTTGGTTGTCTATGGCTACACCTTC.

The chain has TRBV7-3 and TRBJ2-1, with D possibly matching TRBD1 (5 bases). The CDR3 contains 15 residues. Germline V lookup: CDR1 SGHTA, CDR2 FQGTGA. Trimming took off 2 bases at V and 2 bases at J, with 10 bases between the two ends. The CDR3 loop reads CASSLGWGTYNEQFF. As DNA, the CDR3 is TGTGCCAGCAGCTTAGGTTGGGGCACCTACAATGAGCAGTTCTTC.

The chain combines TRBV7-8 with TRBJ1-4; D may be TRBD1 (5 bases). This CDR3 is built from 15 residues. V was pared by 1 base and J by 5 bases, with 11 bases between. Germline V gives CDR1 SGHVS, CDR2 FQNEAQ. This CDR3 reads CASSLGGGPNEKLFF. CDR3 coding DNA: TGTGCCAGCAGCTTAGGGGGCGGACCCAATGAAAAACTGTTTTTT.

CDR3 DNA sequence: TGTGCCAGCAGCCAGACCAGCACCGGGGAGCTGTTTTTT. Amino acid sequence: CASSQTSTGELFF. The V call is TRBV4-2, the J call TRBJ2-2; D ambiguous. V was shortened by 3 bases and J by 4 bases, with 6 bases between the two germline ends. CDR3 length: 13 amino acids. Germline V gene lookup returns CDR1 LGHNA and CDR2 YNFKEQ.

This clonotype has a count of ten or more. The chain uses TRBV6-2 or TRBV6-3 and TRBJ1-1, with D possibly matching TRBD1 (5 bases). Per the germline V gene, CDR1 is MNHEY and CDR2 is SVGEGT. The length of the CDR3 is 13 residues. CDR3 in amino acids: CASSGGSNTEAFF. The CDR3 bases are TGTGCGAGCTCTGGGGGGTCGAACACTGAAGCTTTCTTT.

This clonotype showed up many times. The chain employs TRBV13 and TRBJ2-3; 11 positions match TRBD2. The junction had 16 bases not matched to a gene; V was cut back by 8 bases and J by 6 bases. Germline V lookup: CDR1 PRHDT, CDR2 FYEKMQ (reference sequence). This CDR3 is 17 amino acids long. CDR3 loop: CASAVTSGGPGLDTQYF. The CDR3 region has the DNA TGTGCCAGCGCAGTCACTAGCGGGGGCCCTGGTTTGGATACGCAGTATTTT.